Listed below are T cell receptor beta chains from one sample, sequenced in a study of blood T cell repertoires in COVID-19. Only in-frame clones appear in the TCRdb table, and some are missing; sequencing was by immunoSEQ multiplex PCR. The sample lists approximately 150,000 clones, approximately 90% seen once, with about 5.3% in the top ten. The sample taken for sequencing was peripheral blood. The receptors come from a man between 18 and 35 years old with COVID-19, enrolled during active disease. Both conserved end residues are part of each CDR3. The D gene is left open where the match is weak. Clone size is not always given. Where it is, it says once, few, many or a class for expanded clones.

CASSEGTSGIYNEQFF | TGTGCCAGCAGTGAGGGGACTAGCGGGATCTACAATGAGCAGTTCTTC | TRBJ2-1 | 16 | once | TRBD2 | TRBV25-1
CATSRDIVLSSPLHF | TGTGCCACCAGCAGAGATATAGTTTTAAGTTCACCCCTCCACTTT | TRBJ1-6 | 15 | - | - | TRBV15
CASSLFQGSTDTQYF | TGCGCCAGCAGCTTGTTTCAGGGAAGCACAGATACGCAGTATTTT | TRBJ2-3 | 15 | - | - | TRBV5-1
CASSIRDFNEQFF | TGTGCCAGTAGTATTAGAGATTTCAATGAGCAGTTCTTC | TRBJ2-1 | 13 | - | - | TRBV19
CASSYQNRGSYTF | TGTGCCAGCAGTTACCAAAACAGGGGAAGCTACACCTTC | TRBJ1-2 | 13 | - | TRBD1 | TRBV27
CASSLDGRAYRPTDTQYF | TGCGCCAGCAGCTTGGACGGGAGGGCCTACAGACCCACAGATACGCAGTATTTT | TRBJ2-3 | 18 | - | TRBD2 | TRBV5-1
CASSLPGGSLKNNEQFF | TGTGCCAGCAGCTTACCTGGGGGCAGCTTGAAAAACAATGAGCAGTTCTTC | TRBJ2-1 | 17 | - | - | TRBV5-6
CASSLAQGQGYNEQFF | TGTGCCAGCAGCTTAGCCCAGGGACAGGGCTACAATGAGCAGTTCTTC | TRBJ2-1 | 16 | - | TRBD1 | TRBV7-2
CASKAAATNEKLLF | TGTGCCAGCAAGGCAGCAGCAACTAATGAAAAACTGCTTTTT | TRBJ1-4 | 14 | - | - | TRBV27
CASSDFRRDSYEQYF | TGTGCCAGCAGTGACTTTAGGCGGGACTCCTACGAGCAGTACTTC | TRBJ2-7 | 15 | - | - | TRBV27
CASSNYEGRGGYTF | TGTGCCAGCAGCAACTATGAGGGGAGGGGTGGCTACACCTTC | TRBJ1-2 | 14 | - | - | TRBV21-1
CASSGTSGTNEQFF | TGTGCCAGCAGTGGGACTAGCGGGACTAATGAGCAGTTCTTC | TRBJ2-1 | 14 | - | TRBD2 | TRBV2
CASSVTGGREQYF | TGTGCCAGCAGCGTGACAGGGGGACGGGAGCAGTACTTC | TRBJ2-7 | 13 | once | TRBD1 | TRBV9
CASSPHDRASQPQHF | TGTGCCAGCAGCCCCCACGACAGGGCTAGTCAGCCCCAGCATTTT | TRBJ1-5 | 15 | - | TRBD1 | TRBV9
CASSQEMRGNQPQHF | TGCGCCAGCAGCCAAGAGATGAGGGGCAATCAGCCCCAGCATTTT | TRBJ1-5 | 15 | once | - | TRBV4-1
CASSRSNQPQHF | TGTGCCAGCTCACGGAGCAATCAGCCCCAGCATTTT | TRBJ1-5 | 12 | - | - | TRBV28
CASSGDSGGGYTF | TGTGCCAGCAGTGGGGACAGTGGAGGTGGCTACACCTTC | TRBJ1-2 | 13 | - | TRBD1 | TRBV2
CAWSVLRGYSSYEQYF | TGTGCCTGGAGTGTACTCCGCGGATATAGCTCCTACGAGCAGTACTTC | TRBJ2-7 | 16 | - | - | TRBV30
CASRRTSGRALHEQFF | TGTGCCAGCAGGAGGACTAGCGGGAGGGCGTTACATGAGCAGTTCTTC | TRBJ2-1 | 16 | - | TRBD2 | TRBV9
CASSLALAISTDTQYF | TGTGCCAGCAGCTTAGCGTTGGCAATAAGCACAGATACGCAGTATTTT | TRBJ2-3 | 16 | - | - | TRBV7-8
CASSLNVRIAGVIREETQYF | TGTGCCAGCAGCTTAAATGTGCGAATAGCGGGAGTCATAAGGGAGGAGACCCAGTACTTC | TRBJ2-5 | 20 | - | TRBD2 | TRBV7-6
CASSVGSSGHTYEQYF | TGTGCCAGCAGCGTAGGCAGTAGCGGGCATACCTACGAGCAGTACTTC | TRBJ2-7 | 16 | - | TRBD2 | TRBV9
CATSRDKQANYGYTF | TGTGCCACCAGCAGAGATAAGCAGGCGAACTATGGCTACACCTTC | TRBJ1-2 | 15 | - | - | TRBV15
CASSLVGGIVTEAFF | TGTGCCAGCAGCTTAGTTGGGGGGATAGTCACTGAAGCTTTCTTT | TRBJ1-1 | 15 | - | - | TRBV11-2
CASALHQPQHF | TGTGCCAGCGCCCTACATCAGCCCCAGCATTTT | TRBJ1-5 | 11 | once | - | TRBV12-3/TRBV12-4
CASSLEGEQVIYGYTF | TGTGCCAGCAGTTTAGAGGGGGAGCAGGTAATCTATGGCTACACCTTC | TRBJ1-2 | 16 | - | - | TRBV28